Listed below are T cell receptor beta chains from one sample, sequenced in a study of OX40 agonist ivuxolimab in advanced cancers. Here immunoSEQ multiplex PCR was the method, and the copy in TCRdb shows in-frame clones only, minus some. The repertoire holds about 38,000 clones, with about 74% as singletons. This sample comprised CD4+ or CD8+ T cells sorted from blood, obtained in a trial of the OX40 agonist ivuxolimab. The receptors originated from an adult with an advanced solid tumor such as melanoma, head and neck, liver or kidney cancer. Both conserved end residues are part of each CDR3. A D gene is named only where the DNA matches it firmly. Some rows have no size entry. The others give once, few or many, or a class for an expanded clone.

j_call: TRBJ2-2; v_call: TRBV27; d_call: NA; clone_size: NA; cdr3_aa: CASSGTPKGTGELFF; cdr3_nt: TGTGCCAGCAGTGGAACTCCAAAGGGCACCGGGGAGCTGTTTTTT
j_call: TRBJ2-2; v_call: TRBV7-6; d_call: TRBD2; clone_size: NA; cdr3_aa: CASKLAENTGELFF; cdr3_nt: TGTGCCAGCAAGCTAGCGGAGAACACCGGGGAGCTGTTTTTT
j_call: TRBJ2-2; v_call: TRBV6-5; d_call: TRBD2; clone_size: NA; cdr3_aa: CASSYSGKRAGELFF; cdr3_nt: TGTGCCAGCAGTTATAGCGGGAAGCGCGCCGGGGAGCTGTTTTTT
j_call: TRBJ1-4; v_call: TRBV25-1; d_call: NA; clone_size: NA; cdr3_aa: CASSQATNEKLFF; cdr3_nt: TGTGCCAGCAGTCAAGCAACTAATGAAAAACTGTTTTTT
j_call: TRBJ2-1; v_call: TRBV5-1; d_call: NA; clone_size: NA; cdr3_aa: CASSSVFGNEQFF; cdr3_nt: TGCGCCAGCAGCTCGGTTTTCGGGAATGAGCAGTTCTTC
j_call: TRBJ2-7; v_call: TRBV18; d_call: NA; clone_size: once; cdr3_aa: CASSPGASSYEQYF; cdr3_nt: TGTGCCAGCTCACCAGGGGCCAGCTCCTACGAGCAGTACTTC
j_call: TRBJ1-5; v_call: TRBV10-3; d_call: NA; clone_size: NA; cdr3_aa: CAISESVGGNQPQHF; cdr3_nt: TGTGCCATCAGTGAGTCGGTAGGGGGCAATCAGCCCCAGCATTTT
j_call: TRBJ1-5; v_call: TRBV7-9; d_call: NA; clone_size: NA; cdr3_aa: CASSFWGQGSNQPQHF; cdr3_nt: TGTGCCAGCAGCTTTTGGGGGCAGGGAAGCAATCAGCCCCAGCATTTT
j_call: TRBJ1-4; v_call: TRBV11-2; d_call: NA; clone_size: once; cdr3_aa: CASSLAGTNEKLFF; cdr3_nt: TGTGCCAGCAGCTTAGCGGGTACTAATGAAAAACTGTTTTTT
j_call: TRBJ2-5; v_call: TRBV7-6; d_call: NA; clone_size: NA; cdr3_aa: CASSLSAQGIGETQYF; cdr3_nt: TGTGCCAGCAGCCTCTCGGCGCAGGGTATTGGAGAGACCCAGTACTTC
j_call: TRBJ2-1; v_call: TRBV14; d_call: NA; clone_size: NA; cdr3_aa: CASSQGFNYDNEQFF; cdr3_nt: TGTGCCAGCAGCCAAGGATTTAACTACGACAATGAGCAGTTCTTC
j_call: TRBJ2-2; v_call: TRBV7-9; d_call: NA; clone_size: NA; cdr3_aa: CASSLMAGNTGELFF; cdr3_nt: TGTGCCAGCAGCTTAATGGCAGGGAACACCGGGGAGCTGTTTTTT
j_call: TRBJ2-2; v_call: TRBV7-2; d_call: TRBD2; clone_size: NA; cdr3_aa: CASSLAASGSITGELFF; cdr3_nt: TGTGCCAGCAGCTTAGCGGCTAGCGGGAGTATCACCGGGGAGCTGTTTTTT
j_call: TRBJ2-2; v_call: TRBV4-1; d_call: NA; clone_size: NA; cdr3_aa: CASSQDSPGTGELFF; cdr3_nt: TGCGCCAGCAGCCAAGATTCGCCCGGCACCGGGGAGCTGTTTTTT
j_call: TRBJ1-1; v_call: TRBV5-4; d_call: NA; clone_size: medium-sized; cdr3_aa: CASSQDWNTEAFF; cdr3_nt: TGTGCCAGCAGCCAGGACTGGAACACTGAAGCTTTCTTT
j_call: TRBJ1-3; v_call: TRBV4-1; d_call: NA; clone_size: NA; cdr3_aa: CASREFSGNTIYF; cdr3_nt: TGCGCCAGCAGGGAGTTCTCTGGAAACACCATATATTTT
j_call: TRBJ2-5; v_call: TRBV18; d_call: NA; clone_size: NA; cdr3_aa: CASSRRLGPVTETQYF; cdr3_nt: TGTGCCAGCTCACGACGCTTGGGACCGGTTACGGAGACCCAGTACTTC
j_call: TRBJ2-5; v_call: TRBV18; d_call: NA; clone_size: NA; cdr3_aa: CASSPNQETQYF; cdr3_nt: TGTGCCAGCTCACCGAACCAAGAGACCCAGTACTTC
j_call: TRBJ1-2; v_call: TRBV5-8; d_call: TRBD1; clone_size: NA; cdr3_aa: CASSLIGQDYGYTF; cdr3_nt: TGTGCCAGCAGCTTGATCGGACAGGACTATGGCTACACCTTC
j_call: TRBJ1-5; v_call: TRBV6-6; d_call: NA; clone_size: once; cdr3_aa: CASSPGSNQPQHF; cdr3_nt: TGTGCCAGCAGCCCAGGGAGCAATCAGCCCCAGCATTTT
j_call: TRBJ1-1; v_call: TRBV10-1; d_call: NA; clone_size: NA; cdr3_aa: CASSHNRNTEAFF; cdr3_nt: TGCGCCAGCAGCCATAATAGGAACACTGAAGCTTTCTTT
j_call: TRBJ2-5; v_call: TRBV7-3; d_call: NA; clone_size: NA; cdr3_aa: CASSSGGGAVETQYF; cdr3_nt: TGTGCCAGCAGCTCAGGAGGAGGGGCAGTAGAGACCCAGTACTTC
j_call: TRBJ2-7; v_call: TRBV14; d_call: NA; clone_size: NA; cdr3_aa: CASSTQGYEQYF; cdr3_nt: TGTGCCAGCAGCACGCAGGGGTACGAGCAGTACTTC
j_call: TRBJ1-5; v_call: TRBV5-4; d_call: TRBD1; clone_size: medium-sized; cdr3_aa: CASSRQGDGNQPQHF; cdr3_nt: TGTGCCAGCAGTCGACAGGGGGATGGCAATCAGCCCCAGCATTTT
j_call: TRBJ2-1; v_call: TRBV6-4; d_call: NA; clone_size: few; cdr3_aa: CASSASLGPTHNEQFF; cdr3_nt: TGTGCCAGCAGTGCCTCGTTGGGACCGACTCACAATGAGCAGTTCTTC
j_call: TRBJ2-1; v_call: TRBV25-1; d_call: NA; clone_size: NA; cdr3_aa: CASSEYWEQFF; cdr3_nt: TGTGCCAGCAGTGAATACTGGGAGCAGTTCTTC
j_call: TRBJ1-2; v_call: TRBV28; d_call: NA; clone_size: NA; cdr3_aa: CASSPQGFDGYTF; cdr3_nt: TGTGCCAGCAGTCCCCAGGGATTCGATGGCTACACCTTC
j_call: TRBJ2-1; v_call: TRBV5-1; d_call: TRBD2; clone_size: NA; cdr3_aa: CASSVSSGSGEQFF; cdr3_nt: TGCGCCAGCAGCGTCTCTAGCGGGAGCGGTGAGCAGTTCTTC
j_call: TRBJ2-1; v_call: TRBV4-1; d_call: TRBD1; clone_size: NA; cdr3_aa: CASSRTGGSTNNEQFF; cdr3_nt: TGCGCCAGCAGCCGAACAGGGGGAAGTACTAACAATGAGCAGTTCTTC
j_call: TRBJ2-6; v_call: TRBV5-4; d_call: TRBD1; clone_size: once; cdr3_aa: CASSSRDRGAGANVLTF; cdr3_nt: TGTGCCAGCAGCTCCCGGGACAGGGGGGCTGGGGCCAACGTCCTGACTTTC
j_call: TRBJ1-2; v_call: TRBV6-5; d_call: NA; clone_size: NA; cdr3_aa: CASRKGGTDYGYTF; cdr3_nt: TGTGCCAGCAGGAAAGGGGGGACTGACTATGGCTACACCTTC
j_call: TRBJ2-5; v_call: TRBV18; d_call: NA; clone_size: NA; cdr3_aa: CASSPGETQYF; cdr3_nt: TGTGCCAGCTCACCGGGGGAGACCCAGTACTTC
j_call: TRBJ2-7; v_call: TRBV25-1; d_call: NA; clone_size: NA; cdr3_aa: CASSPLVEQYF; cdr3_nt: TGTGCCAGCAGTCCCCTCGTCGAGCAGTACTTC
j_call: TRBJ2-7; v_call: TRBV11-2; d_call: TRBD1; clone_size: NA; cdr3_aa: CASSLPRTGAYEQYF; cdr3_nt: TGTGCCAGCAGCCTACCGCGGACAGGGGCCTACGAGCAGTACTTC
j_call: TRBJ2-1; v_call: TRBV13; d_call: TRBD1; clone_size: NA; cdr3_aa: CASSFLTGGLDEQFF; cdr3_nt: TGTGCCAGCAGCTTTCTTACAGGGGGCTTGGATGAGCAGTTCTTC
j_call: TRBJ1-1; v_call: TRBV18; d_call: TRBD1; clone_size: NA; cdr3_aa: CASSPQGASTEAFF; cdr3_nt: TGTGCCAGCTCACCACAGGGGGCTAGCACTGAAGCTTTCTTT
j_call: TRBJ2-1; v_call: TRBV18; d_call: TRBD1; clone_size: NA; cdr3_aa: CASSPRQGSGNEQFF; cdr3_nt: TGTGCCAGCTCACCTAGACAGGGGTCCGGAAATGAGCAGTTCTTC
j_call: TRBJ1-4; v_call: TRBV30; d_call: NA; clone_size: NA; cdr3_aa: CAWSARTGSTNEKLFF; cdr3_nt: TGTGCCTGGAGTGCACGAACAGGTTCAACTAATGAAAAACTGTTTTTT
j_call: TRBJ1-1; v_call: TRBV5-1; d_call: NA; clone_size: NA; cdr3_aa: CASSLGGNFPLMNTEAFF; cdr3_nt: TGCGCCAGCAGCTTGGGCGGGAATTTTCCCCTCATGAACACTGAAGCTTTCTTT
j_call: TRBJ2-1; v_call: TRBV14; d_call: TRBD2; clone_size: NA; cdr3_aa: CASSPGTSGSEQFF; cdr3_nt: TGTGCCAGCAGCCCCGGGACTAGTGGGAGTGAGCAGTTCTTC
j_call: TRBJ2-1; v_call: TRBV11-3; d_call: TRBD2; clone_size: NA; cdr3_aa: CASTPGRESYNEQFF; cdr3_nt: TGTGCCAGCACCCCGGGGCGGGAGTCCTACAATGAGCAGTTCTTC
j_call: TRBJ1-1; v_call: TRBV15; d_call: NA; clone_size: NA; cdr3_aa: CATSRDARGMNTEAFF; cdr3_nt: TGTGCCACCAGCAGAGATGCAAGGGGGATGAACACTGAAGCTTTCTTT
j_call: TRBJ2-3; v_call: TRBV28; d_call: NA; clone_size: few; cdr3_aa: CASIRTGDTDTQYF; cdr3_nt: TGTGCCAGCATTCGGACGGGAGACACAGATACGCAGTATTTT
j_call: TRBJ1-4; v_call: TRBV4-1; d_call: NA; clone_size: NA; cdr3_aa: CASSRAVLQGNEKLFF; cdr3_nt: TGCGCCAGCAGCCGGGCCGTCCTTCAGGGTAATGAAAAACTGTTTTTT
j_call: TRBJ2-7; v_call: TRBV6-1; d_call: TRBD1; clone_size: NA; cdr3_aa: CASSEWGQGQVSSYEQYF; cdr3_nt: TGTGCCAGCAGTGAGTGGGGGCAGGGACAGGTGAGCTCCTACGAGCAGTACTTC
j_call: TRBJ2-1; v_call: TRBV7-9; d_call: NA; clone_size: NA; cdr3_aa: CASSPLDNEQFF; cdr3_nt: TGTGCCAGCAGCCCTCTAGACAATGAGCAGTTCTTC
j_call: TRBJ2-7; v_call: TRBV27; d_call: NA; clone_size: NA; cdr3_aa: CASRALDEQYF; cdr3_nt: TGTGCCAGCAGGGCCCTTGACGAGCAGTACTTC
j_call: TRBJ2-2; v_call: TRBV19; d_call: NA; clone_size: NA; cdr3_aa: CASSISHSHTGELFF; cdr3_nt: TGTGCCAGTAGTATTTCGCACTCCCACACCGGGGAGCTGTTTTTT